The next 26 T cell receptor beta chains were all read from a single sample in a study of blood T cell repertoires in COVID-19. Data came from immunoSEQ multiplex PCR; TCRdb stores just in-frame clones and leaves some out. The repertoire holds 40,000 to 60,000 clones, with 84% as singletons. The sequencing sample was made of peripheral blood. All receptors come from a man in his fifties with acute or convalescent COVID-19.

This CDR3 is CASTPSGGATETQYF. For the CDR3, the DNA is TGCGCCAGCACCCCGTCAGGGGGCGCAACGGAGACCCAGTACTTC. V usage is TRBV5-1 and J usage is TRBJ2-5; 8 nucleotides agree with TRBD1. Germline assignment: CDR1 SGHRS and CDR2 YFSETQ. The CDR3 contains 15 residues. The ends lost 6 bases at V and 5 bases at J; junction bases unmatched: 12. Together with reference TRBV5-1 and TRBJ2-5, the CDR3 gives the full variable domain: KAGVTQTPRYLIKTRGQQVTLSCSPISGHRSVSWYQQTPGQGLQFLFEYFSETQRNKGNFPGRFSGRQFSNSRSEMNVSTLELGDSALYLCASTPSGGATETQYFGPGTRLLVL.

The chain joins TRBV6-5 to TRBJ1-1; TRBD1 matches at 7 bases. CDR3 size: 15 residues. Germline trimming cut 4 bases from V and 5 bases from J; bases unmatched to any gene: 10. CDR1 and CDR2 from the germline V gene are MNHEY and SVGAGI. Here the CDR3 DNA reads TGTGCCAGCAGTTTCTCCGTGGCAGGGGGAACTGAAGCTTTCTTT. Protein product: CASSFSVAGGTEAFF.

The chain links TRBV21-1 to TRBJ2-7; the D segment call TRBD1 is taken from the table without a DNA check. TRBV21-1 is labeled a pseudogene. The CDR3 has 13 amino acids. DNA of the CDR3: TGTGCCAGCAGCAAGGGACAGGGAGCCGAGCAGTACTTC. As protein: CASSKGQGAEQYF.

The chain recombines TRBV7-2 with TRBJ1-5; a possible D gene is TRBD1 (6 bases). CDR1 is SGHTA, CDR2 FQGNSA, per germline. The CDR3 runs 15 residues. Trimming cost V 5 bases and J 6 bases, with 17 bases left between them. The CDR3 here is CASSLQGKVGQPQHF. The CDR3 bases are TGTGCCAGCAGCCTCCAGGGGAAGGTGGGTCAGCCCCAGCATTTT.

The chain carries TRBV6-5 and TRBJ1-5; possibly TRBD1 for D (5 bases). V was cut by 11 bases and J by 6 bases, with 17 bases left in between. Germline V gene sequence: CDR1 MNHEY, CDR2 SVGAGI. The CDR3 totals 13 residues. The CDR3 coding sequence is TGTGCCCGCACCGGGGGGGTGCGTCAGCCCCAGCATTTT. This gives the protein CARTGGVRQPQHF.

V gene TRBV18 combines with J gene TRBJ2-1; tentatively, D is TRBD2 (6 bases). This CDR3 is built from 14 residues. V lost 1 base to trimming and J lost 9 bases, with 13 bases between them. Germline CDR1 is KGHSH and CDR2 is LQKENI. The CDR3 reads CASSPLRDSLEQFF. In DNA form, the CDR3 reads TGTGCCAGCTCACCACTCCGGGACTCTCTTGAGCAGTTCTTC.

V and J are TRBV3-1 (or the pseudogene TRBV3-2) and TRBJ1-6, with no clear D. Germline lookup yields CDR1 LGHDT and CDR2 YNNKEL (reference sequence). Trimming shortened V by 0 bases and J by 14 bases, and 17 bases separated the two germline ends. The CDR3 has 15 amino acids. CDR3 residues: CASSQEGMAAESLHF. Here the CDR3 DNA reads TGTGCCAGCAGCCAAGAAGGGATGGCAGCGGAGTCCCTCCACTTT.

The chain uses TRBV15 and TRBJ2-7; 7 nucleotides line up with TRBD1. The CDR3 length is 13 residues. Germline-derived CDR1 and CDR2 are LNHNV and YYDKDF (reference sequence). V was pared by 1 base and J by 6 bases, with 3 bases of the junction left unmatched. The CDR3 region is CATSRVTGAEQYF. CDR3 nucleotide sequence: TGTGCCACCAGCAGAGTTACAGGGGCCGAGCAGTACTTC.

The chain couples TRBV6-2 or TRBV6-3 to TRBJ1-2, with TRBD1 matching over 8 bases. The CDR3 covers 14 residues. Germline assignment: CDR1 MNHEY and CDR2 SVGEGT. V trimming: 2 bases; J trimming: 8 bases; junction bases outside the gene matches: 7. The CDR3 loop reads CASSYGQGTRGYTF. CDR3 DNA sequence: TGTGCCAGCAGTTACGGACAGGGTACGAGGGGCTACACCTTC.

The V call is TRBV27, the J call TRBJ2-7, with a weak D call TRBD1 (6 bases). CDR3 size: 13 residues. V lost 2 bases, J lost 7 bases, and 12 bases lay in between. Germline CDR1 MNHEY, CDR2 SMNVEV (reference sequence). The CDR3 DNA follows: TGTGCCAGCAGTTTACTGGGGGCTAATGAGCAGTACTTC. It translates to CASSLLGANEQYF.

CDR3 DNA sequence: TGTGCCAGCAGCCCCGGGACTAGCGGGAGTCTAGACAATGAGCAGTTCTTC. Amino acid sequence: CASSPGTSGSLDNEQFF. The V gene is TRBV5-4, the J gene TRBJ2-1, with TRBD2 matching 14 bases. The V gene's germline CDR1 is SGHNT and CDR2 YYREEE (reference sequence). This CDR3 is built from 17 residues. Losses at the gene ends were 4 bases for V and 5 bases for J; bases not matched to a gene: 8.

The chain uses TRBV4-1 and TRBJ1-2; tentative D call: TRBD1 (5 bases). The V gene's germline CDR1 is MGHRA and CDR2 YSYEKL. The V and J ends lost 4 bases and 4 bases respectively, with 19 bases between them. The CDR3 is made up of 16 amino acids. CDR3 nucleotides: TGCGCCAGCAGCCTTGGAAGGACAACACTACCCTATGGCTACACCTTC. It codes for CASSLGRTTLPYGYTF.

V usage is TRBV30 and J usage is TRBJ1-2; TRBD1 is a possible D gene (5 bases). V shed 0 bases and J shed 6 bases, with 11 bases lying between them. The CDR3 consists of 13 residues. CDR1 GTSNPN and CDR2 SVGIG come from the germline V gene (reference sequence). The CDR3, as DNA: TGTGCCTGGAGTGTTACAGGAAGCGATGGCTACACCTTC. This gives the protein CAWSVTGSDGYTF. The entire variable domain, with the rest obtained from reference TRBV30 and TRBJ1-2, is as follows: SQTIHQWPATLVQPVGSPLSLECTVEGTSNPNLYWYRQAAGRGLQLLFYSVGIGQISSEVPQNLSASRPQDRQFILSSKKLLLSDSGFYLCAWSVTGSDGYTFGSGTRLTVV.

The chain employs TRBV28 and TRBJ1-5; D is undetermined. The ends were cut back, 4 bases at V and 2 bases at J, with 12 bases in the middle. The CDR3 totals 15 residues. The germline gives CDR1 MDHEN, CDR2 SYDVKM. The CDR3 spells CASSWILGGNQPQHF. The CDR3 region has the DNA TGTGCCAGCAGTTGGATCTTGGGCGGCAATCAGCCCCAGCATTTT.

This chain links TRBV4-2 with TRBJ2-7, with a possible D match to TRBD2 (6 bases). The CDR3 consists of 16 residues. V was pared by 6 bases and J by 1 base, with 19 bases between. CDR1 and CDR2 (germline): LGHNA, YNFKEQ. This CDR3 reads CASSLGPGGESYEQYF. The CDR3 DNA follows: TGTGCCAGCAGTCTCGGTCCTGGCGGGGAATCCTACGAGCAGTACTTC.

In DNA form, the CDR3 reads TGTGCCAGCAGTTTGCAGGGGATTAATGAAAAACTGTTTTTT. It specifies CASSLQGINEKLFF. The genes are TRBV28 and TRBJ1-4; weak D call: TRBD1 (6 bases). The CDR3 is made up of 14 amino acids. V lost 3 bases and J 4 bases, leaving 9 bases between the germline ends. CDR1 and CDR2 from the germline V gene are MDHEN and SYDVKM.

The genes are TRBV5-1 and TRBJ2-3, with 10 bases aligning to TRBD2. This CDR3 contains 14 residues. Germline trimming cut 4 bases from V and 6 bases from J; bases unmatched to any gene: 5. The germline gives CDR1 SGHRS, CDR2 YFSETQ. The CDR3: CASSTEAGGDTQYF. The CDR3 DNA follows: TGCGCCAGCAGCACGGAAGCGGGGGGGGATACGCAGTATTTT. Using reference TRBV5-1 and TRBJ2-3 for the parts outside the CDR3, the full variable domain is KAGVTQTPRYLIKTRGQQVTLSCSPISGHRSVSWYQQTPGQGLQFLFEYFSETQRNKGNFPGRFSGRQFSNSRSEMNVSTLELGDSALYLCASSTEAGGDTQYFGPGTRLTVL.

The chain joins TRBV29-1 to TRBJ1-5; no clear D. Germline assignment: CDR1 SQVTM and CDR2 ANQGSEA. The CDR3 runs to 11 residues. V lost 4 bases to trimming and J lost 11 bases, with 12 bases between them. This CDR3 reads CSVGELEAQHF. The DNA for the CDR3 is TGCAGCGTTGGGGAGTTGGAGGCCCAGCATTTT. The full variable domain, completed using reference TRBV29-1 and TRBJ1-5, is SAVISQKPSRDICQRGTSLTIQCQVDSQVTMMFWYRQQPGQSLTLIATANQGSEATYESGFVIDKFPISRPNLTFSTLTVSNMSPEDSSIYLCSVGELEAQHFGDGTRLSIL.

CDR3 residues: CATSDLGQGPSGNTIYF. The CDR3 DNA sequence: TGTGCCACCAGTGATTTAGGACAGGGTCCCTCTGGAAACACCATATATTTT. The J gene is TRBJ1-3, the V gene TRBV24-1; 8 nucleotides align to TRBD1. J gave up 0 bases and V 1 base, and 4 bases lay outside the gene matches. Looked up from germline, CDR1 is KGHDR and CDR2 is SFDVKD. The CDR3 covers 17 residues.

The rearrangement uses TRBV6-2 or TRBV6-3 and TRBJ1-6; D is perhaps TRBD1 (6 bases). Trimming took off 6 bases at V and 11 bases at J, with 20 bases between the two ends. Germline CDR1 and CDR2: MNHEY and SVGEGT. The length of the CDR3 is 15 residues. CDR3 loop: CASSRPPGAGTPLHF. As DNA, the CDR3 is TGTGCCAGCAGCCGACCCCCAGGGGCCGGAACACCCCTCCACTTT.

The chain links TRBV9 to TRBJ1-3, with D tentatively TRBD1 (5 bases). Germline values: CDR1 SGDLS, CDR2 YYNGEE. V was trimmed by 4 bases and J by 1 base, leaving 18 bases between them. This CDR3 is 17 amino acids long. The CDR3 loop is CASSPTDTSGSGNTIYF. DNA for the CDR3: TGTGCCAGCAGCCCCACGGACACGTCAGGATCTGGAAACACCATATATTTT.

This clone occurred a few times. The rearrangement links TRBV5-5 to TRBJ1-2; 9 bases match TRBD1. V gave up 4 bases and J gave up 8 bases; unmatched junction bases: 6. This CDR3 has 13 amino acids. CDR1 and CDR2 from the germline V gene are SGHKS and YYEKEE (reference sequence). The CDR3 spells CASSDWDREGYTF. CDR3 DNA: TGTGCCAGCAGCGATTGGGACAGGGAAGGCTACACCTTC. The full variable domain, in which reference TRBV5-5 and TRBJ1-2 provide the parts outside the CDR3, is DAGVTQSPTHLIKTRGQQVTLRCSPISGHKSVSWYQQVLGQGPQFIFQYYEKEERGRGNFPDRFSARQFPNYSSELNVNALLLGDSALYLCASSDWDREGYTFGSGTRLTVV.

This rearrangement joins TRBV5-1 to TRBJ2-7; D remains ambiguous. V was shortened by 0 bases and J by 3 bases, with 7 bases between the two germline ends. CDR3 size: 13 residues. Germline CDR1 reads SGHRS; CDR2 reads YFSETQ. The CDR3 nucleotides read TGCGCCAGCAGCTTGGACTGGAGCTACGAGCAGTACTTC. Translating gives CASSLDWSYEQYF.

The V and J genes are TRBV18 and TRBJ2-5; D is uncertain. V was cut by 0 bases and J by 2 bases, with 7 bases left in between. Germline assignment: CDR1 KGHSH and CDR2 LQKENI. The CDR3 contains 14 residues. The CDR3 region is CASSPPMTQETQYF. CDR3 DNA: TGTGCCAGCTCACCACCGATGACACAAGAGACCCAGTACTTC. Filled out from reference TRBV18 and TRBJ2-5, the complete variable domain reads NAGVMQNPRHLVRRRGQEARLRCSPMKGHSHVYWYRQLPEEGLKFMVYLQKENIIDESGMPKERFSAEFPKEGPSILRIQQVVRGDSAAYFCASSPPMTQETQYFGPGTRLLVL.

CDR3 residues: CAWSPGPVVEKLFF. As DNA, the CDR3 is TGTGCCTGGAGTCCAGGGCCCGTCGTCGAAAAACTGTTTTTT. The V gene is TRBV30, the J gene TRBJ1-4, with D perhaps TRBD1 (5 bases). CDR1 and CDR2 from the germline V gene are GTSNPN and SVGIG (reference sequence). The CDR3 sequence is 14 residues long. The V end lost 2 bases, the J end lost 8 bases, and 15 bases lay between the germline ends.

The chain couples TRBV4-1 to TRBJ1-1; D not resolved. CDR1 is MGHRA, CDR2 YSYEKL, per germline. V gave up 0 bases and J gave up 1 base, with 9 bases separating them. This CDR3 is 15 amino acids long. CDR3 region: CASSQDIRANTEAFF. DNA of the CDR3: TGCGCCAGCAGCCAAGATATAAGAGCGAACACTGAAGCTTTCTTT.